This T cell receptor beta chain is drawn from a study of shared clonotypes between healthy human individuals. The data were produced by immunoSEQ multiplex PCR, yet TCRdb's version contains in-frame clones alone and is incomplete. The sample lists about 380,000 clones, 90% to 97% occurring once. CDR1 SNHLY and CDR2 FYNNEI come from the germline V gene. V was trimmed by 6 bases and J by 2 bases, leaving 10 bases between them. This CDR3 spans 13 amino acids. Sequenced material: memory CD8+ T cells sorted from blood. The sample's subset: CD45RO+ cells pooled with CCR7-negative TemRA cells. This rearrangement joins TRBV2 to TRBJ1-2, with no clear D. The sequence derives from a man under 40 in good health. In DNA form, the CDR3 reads TGTGCCAGCAGCCGAGAGGCCAACTATGGCTACACCTTC. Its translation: CASSREANYGYTF.